Listed here are 2 T cell receptor beta chains from one sample, sequenced in a study of T cell responses to AZD1222 COVID-19 vaccine. The method was immunoSEQ multiplex PCR; TCRdb's version includes in-frame clones alone and lacks a portion of them. The sample contains about 67,000 clones, roughly 85% of which appear only once. The sample in question was peripheral blood, obtained 28 days after the second AZD1222 dose. All receptors come from an adult who received the AZD1222 COVID-19 vaccine.

The chain couples TRBV6-5 to TRBJ1-4, with 7 bases matching TRBD1. This CDR3 has 15 residues. Germline-derived CDR1 and CDR2 are MNHEY and SVGAGI. With V trimmed by 8 bases and J by 3 bases, 9 bases remained unmatched. The CDR3 DNA follows: TGTGCCAGCGCCCTGGGTGGGACAGCTAATGAAAAACTGTTTTTT. It yields the protein CASALGGTANEKLFF.

The chain recombines TRBV12-3 or TRBV12-4 with TRBJ2-1; no firm D call. The CDR3 length is 13 residues. V shed 4 bases and J shed 8 bases, with 12 bases lying between them. CDR3 sequence reads: CASSSRIWDEQFF. For the CDR3, the DNA is TGTGCCAGCAGTTCAAGGATTTGGGATGAGCAGTTCTTC.